The source of this TCR beta chain is a study of cytomegalovirus exposure and HLA in healthy donors. Background on the study: Drawn from HLA-typed donors, roughly 87 million unique TCRs were held in an early data release.

The PCR used 60 Vbeta and 13 Jbeta primers. Generated by immunoSEQ multiplex PCR, the TCRdb table keeps only in-frame clones and is missing some. The sample shows 95,000 to 150,000 clones, less than 20% of them seen only once. Of note for this clone: Its antigen is undetermined.

Germline V gives CDR1 LGHNA, CDR2 YNFKEQ. This CDR3 region has 14 residues. The ends lost 4 bases at V and 3 bases at J; junction bases unmatched: 5. Study outcomes and limitations: TCR beta chain V- and J-gene trimming was linked, in a later analysis, to a missense variant in DCLRE1C. TCR beta V segments were, for the most part, productive about 87% or about 30% of the time in an earlier analysis. Associated with HLA alleles at 0.05 false discovery rate in a later analysis were approximately 17,000 TCR beta sequences.

Source material: PBMCs. The gene calls are TRBV4-2 and TRBJ1-1; 7 bases align to TRBD1. The receptor was derived from a woman between 18 and 30 years old in good health and CMV-seronegative. The CDR3 nucleotides are TGTGCCAGCAGCCCCCATACAGGGGACACTGAAGCTTTCTTT. Translation: CASSPHTGDTEAFF.